This TCR beta chain originates from a study of cytomegalovirus exposure and HLA in healthy donors (dated by TCRdb to about 2017). Study-level background: In an earlier analysis of under 750 of the donors, 276 Gb of sequence data and 100 million or so unique TCR beta sequences from about 179 million T cells were reported. Typing coverage differed by locus: A, B, C, DRB1 and DQB1 were typed in about 620-630 donors, DQA1 in approximately 520, DPA1 in some 570, and DPB1 in 472. In addition to the first cohort of roughly 700 subjects, a separate validation cohort of 130 or so different subjects was used. Because of strong linkage in the cohort, four or five DR-DQ haplotypes were treated as single units for association and clustering. A later genetic analysis used genome-wide SNP genotypes for about 65% of the 666 donors, treating that subset as a discovery cohort. Donor age, sex, ethnicity and CMV serostatus were compiled together with the repertoire data. The study used immunosequencing to profile the T cell repertoires of approximately 640 subjects and linked those repertoires to cytomegalovirus serostatus. Every repertoire in the discovery cohort had been generated on one and the same sequencing platform. An early release that covered roughly 600 HLA-typed donors contained approximately 300 gigabases of sequencing data and 65 million to 100 million unique TCR sequences. To study patterns of TCR occurrence, a later analysis re-analyzed previously published TCR beta repertoires from under 750 donors and added high-resolution HLA genotyping. Among the roughly 390 genotyped donors, approximately 82% belonged to the genetic ancestry cluster associated with self-reported Caucasian donors. Rather than using new phenotypic data, the later analysis identified candidate immune exposures from TCR beta sequences and from how often those sequences occurred across donors. High-throughput TCR immunosequencing, statistical association of individual TCRs with disease status, and machine learning were combined to predict cytomegalovirus infection status. The study was designed to test whether signatures of past pathogen exposure could be identified by cataloging public T cell receptors. HLA typing included class I and class II loci at four-digit resolution. Among 300 to 450 genotyped donors of the cohort, an average of around 240,000 unique TCR beta nucleotide sequences were sequenced per donor, roughly 20% of them non-productive. An earlier analysis of 587 of the donors applied high-throughput TCR beta sequencing to assess whether each TCR beta V gene segment acted as functional or pseudogenic.

To prepare the library, the immunoSEQ multiplex PCR assay was applied. For the multiplex PCR, a mixture combining 60 forward primers for TCR Vbeta segments and 13 reverse primers for TCR Jbeta segments was used. The CDR3 region of rearranged TCR beta genes was amplified from genomic DNA by a multiplex PCR assay. The amplified TCR beta libraries were sequenced on the Illumina HiSeq System as 87-base-pair reads. In the authors' own workflow: Across the 500 to 750 repertoires, a later analysis counted around 80 million unique TCR beta chains, 9.5 million to 12 million of which were shared by at least two donors. To remove PCR and sequencing errors, raw reads were error-corrected and collapsed into unique sequences using a nearest-neighbor algorithm that merged closely related sequences. CDR3 sequences were aligned to IMGT reference sequences to assign V, D and J gene segments. Each retained sequence needed at least a six-nucleotide match to both a V gene segment and a J gene segment. Rearrangements were called productive when the CDR3 lacked stop codons and stayed in frame with V and J; all others were non-productive. Following IMGT convention, CDR3 was defined as the stretch from the second conserved V-encoded cysteine to the conserved J-encoded phenylalanine. In an earlier analysis of more than 550 of the donors, sequences lacking an unambiguous match to a single V gene segment were excluded. In an earlier analysis of 587 of the donors, a V segment was called functional when productive rearrangements were above 56.7%, and segregating when the standard deviation between donors exceeded 5%. To diagnose cytomegalovirus status from the catalog of TCR beta chain sequences, a statistical classification framework was built. In a later analysis, V and J genes were assigned by comparing TCR nucleotide sequences against IMGT/GENE-DB human TR gene sequences. Using the TCRdist pipeline, a later analysis assigned CDR3 sequences along with most-parsimonious VDJ recombination scenarios. In a later analysis, each TCR beta chain was defined by its CDR3 amino acid sequence together with its V-gene family, and reads lacking a unique V-gene family were excluded. A later analysis removed roughly 590 highly shared, low-generation-probability nucleotide sequences to deal with suspected cross-contamination and a sequencing artifact. In a later analysis, a clonal expansion index for each public chain was calculated from normalized within-repertoire ranks of inferred template counts. A later analysis computed generation probabilities with a VDJ recombination model fitted to out-of-frame rearrangements, and checked the results against IGoR. Hypergeometric tests were used in a later analysis to score TCR-TCR, TCR-HLA and TCR-CMV co-occurrence, with a repertoire-size bias correction applied to the TCR pairs. False discovery rates were estimated in a later analysis by permuting HLA or CMV assignments 20 times. A later analysis grouped co-occurring TCRs with DBSCAN, adding TCRdist sequence similarity when clustering within HLA-allele-positive subsets. Co-occurrence clustering excluded repertoires with fewer than 30,000 or more than 120,000 public chains, plus five with anomalous nucleotide sharing. What TCRdb holds here is the immuneACCESS table cut down to in-frame rearrangements. Part of the clones is not present; checked against another copy, under half of the missing clones reflect an unresolved V gene, and the others are unexplained. V and J calls and clone size are copied from that table; D and trimming were computed from the DNA. This sample lists 75,000 to 90,000 clones; around 84% were detected once. The ten largest clones take up approximately 8.9% of the sample.

General findings and caveats noted by the study authors: The cohort was sequenced for TCR beta chains only, and without alpha or paired-chain data the features that could be detected were limited. Most TCR sequences were observed very rarely across donors, whereas some public TCRs were present in many individuals. In both the original and validation cohorts, the classifier was reported to diagnose cytomegalovirus status with high specificity and sensitivity. Compared with equally common non-associated chains, HLA-associated TCR beta chains in a later analysis were more clonally expanded and had lower generation probabilities. When HLA alleles, especially DR and DQ, strongly co-occurred, TCR associations were difficult to assign to individual alleles. Presence/absence analyses assumed roughly uniform sequencing depth across donors, an assumption that may not hold. Some IMGT-functional V segments, including TRBV6-2 and TRBV6-3, could not be distinguished by the 87-base-pair reads and were therefore excluded. An earlier analysis of 587 of the donors showed that most TCR beta V segments appeared in productive rearrangements either about 87% or about 30% of the time, which broadly matched IMGT annotations. The study gave a list of under 200 TCR beta chains associated with cytomegalovirus. Linkage disequilibrium might explain the correlated functional status among segregating V segments, but an unknown experimental factor could not be excluded. A further reported finding was that TCR beta sequences accurately predicted the HLA-A and HLA-B alleles for most subjects in the first cohort. A later analysis reported that several top co-occurrence clusters appeared linked to parvovirus B19, influenza, CMV and Epstein-Barr virus. In vitro tests confirmed that a few of the cytomegalovirus-associated TCR beta chains recognize cytomegalovirus antigens. An association between a missense DCLRE1C variant and V-gene and J-gene trimming of TCR beta chains was found in a later genetic analysis and replicated in an independent cohort. HLA typing was unavailable for some donors at each locus, so association tests used only the typed subset. The authors suggested that the approach could potentially be generalized to other disease states and immunological phenotypes. In a later analysis, 16,951 TCR beta sequences were associated with specific HLA alleles at a false discovery rate of 0.05. The earlier analysis of about 600 of the donors excluded over 15 rarely observed V segments, including chromosome 9 orphons, because counts were too low. For the cohort, immune exposure information was limited to CMV serostatus. In a later analysis, most CMV-associated TCR beta chains were found to appear HLA-restricted, with HLA associations seemingly driven largely by CMV exposure. In a later analysis, the rate of TCR association differed among HLA loci, with DRB1 alleles having the most associated TCRs and HLA-C alleles having the fewest. A cluster of highly shared sequence variants was judged likely to be a technical artifact of the sequencing pipeline. According to a later genetic analysis, donors in an Asian-associated ancestry cluster had fewer N-insertions in productive TCRs than the approximately 710-donor mean.

A remark on this clone: There is no known antigen for this receptor. No much larger clone is present one base from it, and per-base qualities are unavailable.

The cohort comprised around 690 healthy bone marrow donors. At the time of sampling, all cohort members were nominally healthy, though unrecorded immune exposures were likely present. The donor was CMV seropositive and belonged to the group of 250 to 300 seropositive cohort members. A peripheral blood sample was collected from each donor, and TCR beta sequencing was performed on peripheral blood mononuclear cells. The Qiagen DNeasy Blood Extraction Kit was used to extract genomic DNA from the blood cell samples. Including cysteine and phenylalanine, the CDR3 has 16 amino acids. The kept DNA is CDR3 alone, 48 bases in frame from the first base. The germline V end is reduced by 4 bases and the J end by 5 bases; junction bases left unmatched: 12. The germline V gene (reference sequence) specifies MNHEY as CDR1 and SMNVEV as CDR2.

The sequencing input was PBMCs. Recombination connected TRBV27 to TRBJ2-5; 8 bases in between match TRBD2. This receptor was identified in a woman in her forties in good health and CMV-seropositive. The DNA sequence follows: TGTGCCAGCAGTTCCCCGGGAGGGGGGCCGTGGGAGACCCAGTACTTC. Its amino acids are CASSSPGGGPWETQYF.